This is a list of T cell receptor beta chains from one sample in a study of blood T cells in healthy people across ages. MiXCR was run by TCRdb on the 5' RACE reads, yielding one entry per CDR3 protein. Of roughly 1.7 million distinct CDR3 sequences in the sample, about 35% are singletons; the top ten hold about 10%. The sequenced sample consisted of blood. The source is a young woman in good health. The CDR3 runs from the conserved cysteine through the conserved F or W. A D gene is named only where the DNA matches it firmly. Rows may omit the clone size; those that give it use once, few, many or a size class.

TGTGCCAGTAGTTGGACAGTGGGTGGGGCCAACGTCCTGACTTTC CASSWTVGGANVLTF TRBJ2-6 - - TRBV19
TGCAGCGTTGTTGGGGCCTATGTGGATGGCTACACCTTC CSVVGAYVDGYTF TRBJ1-2 - - TRBV29-1
TGCAGTGCTAGTGAGGGGACAGGGGTTTACGAGCAGTACTTC CSASEGTGVYEQYF TRBJ2-7 TRBD1 few TRBV20-1
TGTGCCAGCACTTTGACAGGGGCCCCCACAGATACGCAGTATTTT CASTLTGAPTDTQYF TRBJ2-3 TRBD1 - TRBV28
TGTGCCACCACCTCTTTCACTAGCGGGAGCTCCTACGAGCAGTACTTC CATTSFTSGSSYEQYF TRBJ2-7 TRBD2 - TRBV6-2/TRBV6-3
TGTGCCAGCTCACCACCAGGGACAGCCCGAGAGACCCAGTACTTC CASSPPGTARETQYF TRBJ2-5 TRBD1 - TRBV18
TGCAGTGCTAACAGGGACCCCTACAATGAGCAGTTCTTC CSANRDPYNEQFF TRBJ2-1 - - TRBV20-1
TGTGCCAGCAGTTTTAGGTTTGGCGCGAGGCAGTACTTC CASSFRFGARQYF TRBJ2-4 - - TRBV27
TGTGCCAGCAGCGCCGGGACAGGGCGGTATGAGCAGTTCTTC CASSAGTGRYEQFF TRBJ2-1 TRBD1 few TRBV9
TGTGCCAGCAGCACTAGGACTAGCGGGGGCGGGGAGCTGTTTTTT CASSTRTSGGGELFF TRBJ2-2 TRBD2 few TRBV12-3/TRBV12-4
TGTGCCAGCAGGTCTCTACAGGGTGGCACTGAAGCTTTCTTT CASRSLQGGTEAFF TRBJ1-1 - - TRBV7-6
TGTGCCATCAGTGGGGGACAGGAGAACACCGGGGAGCTGTTTTTT CAISGGQENTGELFF TRBJ2-2 TRBD1 - TRBV10-3
TGTGCCAGCAGTGACAGGGGGCGCAATATCTGGTATGAGCAGTTCTTC CASSDRGRNIWYEQFF TRBJ2-1 TRBD1 - TRBV6-1
TGTGCCAGTAAACCGGGACAGGGGACGTCCGAGCAGTACTTC CASKPGQGTSEQYF TRBJ2-7 TRBD1 - TRBV6-1
TGTGCCAGCAGTTTATTTAACCGGCTAGCGGGTTTGGGTGAGCAGTTCTTC CASSLFNRLAGLGEQFF TRBJ2-1 TRBD2 - TRBV28
TGTGCCACCAGGCCCGGGGCTAGCACAGATACGCAGTATTTT CATRPGASTDTQYF TRBJ2-3 - - TRBV27
TGCAGTGCCGACACTCCGGGACAGGGCGAGCAGTACTTC CSADTPGQGEQYF TRBJ2-7 TRBD1 few TRBV20-1
TGCGCCAGCAGCCAAGATCGGGGGAACAGCCAGCCCCAGCATTTT CASSQDRGNSQPQHF TRBJ1-5 - - TRBV4-1
TGTGCCACCAGTGACCTTGACAGTTCTACTCGTGATACGCAGTATTTT CATSDLDSSTRDTQYF TRBJ2-3 - - TRBV24-1
TGCGCCAGCAGCCAAGGACAGGGGGGACAAACTGAAGCTTTCTTT CASSQGQGGQTEAFF TRBJ1-1 TRBD1 - TRBV4-1
TGTGCCAGCAACAGGGGGCCCGGGGAGCTGTTTTTT CASNRGPGELFF TRBJ2-2 TRBD1 few TRBV9
TGCAGTGAAGGTGGCGGGGGTAAGCATGAGCAGTTCTTC CSEGGGGKHEQFF TRBJ2-1 TRBD2 few TRBV20-1